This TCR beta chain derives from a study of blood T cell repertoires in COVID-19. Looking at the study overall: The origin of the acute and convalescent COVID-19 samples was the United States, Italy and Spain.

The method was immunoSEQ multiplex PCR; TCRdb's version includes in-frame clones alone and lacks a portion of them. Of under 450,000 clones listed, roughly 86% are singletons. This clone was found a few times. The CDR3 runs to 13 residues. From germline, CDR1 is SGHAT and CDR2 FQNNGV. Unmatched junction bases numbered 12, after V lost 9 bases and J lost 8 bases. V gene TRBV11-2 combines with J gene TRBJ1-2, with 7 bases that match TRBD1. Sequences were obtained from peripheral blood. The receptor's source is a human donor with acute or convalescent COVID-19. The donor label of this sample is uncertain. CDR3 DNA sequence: TGTGCCAGTAAACCTTGGGACAGCTACGGCTACACCTTC. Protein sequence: CASKPWDSYGYTF.